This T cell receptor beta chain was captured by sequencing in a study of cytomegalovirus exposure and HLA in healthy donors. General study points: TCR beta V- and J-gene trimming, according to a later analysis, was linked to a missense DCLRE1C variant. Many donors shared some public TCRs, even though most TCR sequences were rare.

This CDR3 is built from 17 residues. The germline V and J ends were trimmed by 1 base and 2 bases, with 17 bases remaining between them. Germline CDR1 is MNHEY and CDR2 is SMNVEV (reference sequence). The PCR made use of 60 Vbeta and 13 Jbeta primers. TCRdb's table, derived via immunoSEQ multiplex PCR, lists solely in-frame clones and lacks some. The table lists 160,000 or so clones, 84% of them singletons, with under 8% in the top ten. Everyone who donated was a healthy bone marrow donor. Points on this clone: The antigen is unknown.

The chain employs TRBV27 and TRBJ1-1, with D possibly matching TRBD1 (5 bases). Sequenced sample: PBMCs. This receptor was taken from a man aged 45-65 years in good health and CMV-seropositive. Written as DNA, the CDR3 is TGTGCCAGCAGTTTATTTATTGGGGGGACCCCCAACACTGAAGCTTTCTTT. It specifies CASSLFIGGTPNTEAFF.